Listed here are 2 T cell receptor beta chains from one sample, sequenced in a study of shared clonotypes between healthy human individuals. TCRdb keeps only in-frame clones here, not all; method: immunoSEQ multiplex PCR. Of 650,000 to 700,000 clones in the sample, around 91% were seen once. The sample comprised memory CD8+ T cells from PBMCs. Subset described: CD45RO+ cells pooled with CCR7-negative TemRA cells. These receptors originate from a man aged 18 to 30 in good health. Some clones in this sample may be carry-over from other donors' samples.

The rearrangement links TRBV10-3 to TRBJ1-1; tentative D call: TRBD1 (6 bases). V was clipped by 3 bases and J by 3 bases, with 8 bases between them. Germline-derived CDR1 and CDR2 are ENHRY and SYGVKD. This CDR3 is built from 13 residues. The CDR3 DNA sequence: TGTGCCATCAGTGAAACAGGGTACACTGAAGCTTTCTTT. Translation gives CAISETGYTEAFF.

The CDR3: CASSLVHPRLAGEADTQYF. CDR3 nucleotides: TGTGCCAGCAGCCTCGTCCATCCTCGACTAGCGGGAGAGGCAGATACGCAGTATTTT. The J gene is TRBJ2-3, the V gene TRBV11-1; TRBD2 agrees at 12 bases. The V gene's germline CDR1 is SGHAT and CDR2 FQDESV (reference sequence). Unmatched junction bases numbered 16, after V lost 5 bases and J lost 4 bases. This CDR3 region has 19 residues.